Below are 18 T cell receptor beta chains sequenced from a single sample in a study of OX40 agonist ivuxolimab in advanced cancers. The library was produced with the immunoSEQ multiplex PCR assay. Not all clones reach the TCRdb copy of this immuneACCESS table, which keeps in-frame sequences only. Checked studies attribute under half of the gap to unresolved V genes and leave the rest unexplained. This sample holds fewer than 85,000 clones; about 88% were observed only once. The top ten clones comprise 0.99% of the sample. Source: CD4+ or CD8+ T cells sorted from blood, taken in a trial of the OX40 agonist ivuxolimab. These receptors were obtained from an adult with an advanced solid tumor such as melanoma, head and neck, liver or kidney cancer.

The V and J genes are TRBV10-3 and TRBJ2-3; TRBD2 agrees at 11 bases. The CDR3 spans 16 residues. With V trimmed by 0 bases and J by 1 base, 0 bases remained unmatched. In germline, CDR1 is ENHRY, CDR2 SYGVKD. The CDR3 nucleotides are TGTGCCATCAGTGAGTCGACTAGCGGGGGCACAGATACGCAGTATTTT. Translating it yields CAISESTSGGTDTQYF.

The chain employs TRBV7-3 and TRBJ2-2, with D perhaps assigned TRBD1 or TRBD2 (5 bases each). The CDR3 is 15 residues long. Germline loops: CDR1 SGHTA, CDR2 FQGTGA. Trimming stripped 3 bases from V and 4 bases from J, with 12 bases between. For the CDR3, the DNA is TGTGCCAGCAGCTTGGTGACTGGGGGCACCGGGGAGCTGTTTTTT. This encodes CASSLVTGGTGELFF. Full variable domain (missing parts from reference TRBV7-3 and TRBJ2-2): GAGVSQTPSNKVTEKGKYVELRCDPISGHTALYWYRQSLGQGPEFLIYFQGTGAADDSGLPNDRFFAVRPEGSVSTLKIQRTERGDSAVYLCASSLVTGGTGELFFGEGSRLTVL.

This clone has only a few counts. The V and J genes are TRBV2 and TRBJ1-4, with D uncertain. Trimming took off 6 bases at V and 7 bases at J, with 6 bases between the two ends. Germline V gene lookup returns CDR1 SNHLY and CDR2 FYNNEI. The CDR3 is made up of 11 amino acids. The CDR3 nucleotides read TGTGCCAGCAGGTTAGGTGAAAAACTGTTTTTT. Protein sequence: CASRLGEKLFF.

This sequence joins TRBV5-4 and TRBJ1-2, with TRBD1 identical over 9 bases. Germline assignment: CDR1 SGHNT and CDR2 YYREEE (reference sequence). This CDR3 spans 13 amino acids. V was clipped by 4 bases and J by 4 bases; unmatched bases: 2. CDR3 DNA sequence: TGTGCCAGCAGCCCGGACAGGGGCTATGGCTACACCTTC. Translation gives CASSPDRGYGYTF.

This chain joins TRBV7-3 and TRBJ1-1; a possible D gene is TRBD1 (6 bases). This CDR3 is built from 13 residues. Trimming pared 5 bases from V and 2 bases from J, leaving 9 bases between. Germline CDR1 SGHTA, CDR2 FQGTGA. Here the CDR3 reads CASSTGFNTEAFF. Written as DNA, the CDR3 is TGTGCCAGCAGCACAGGGTTTAACACTGAAGCTTTCTTT.

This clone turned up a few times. The CDR3 region has the DNA TGCGCCAGCAGCCCTGGGACAGGGGGTTTTTCTGGGGCCAACGTCCTGACTTTC. Translated, it gives CASSPGTGGFSGANVLTF. V is TRBV10-1 and J is TRBJ2-6; 11 positions match TRBD1. The V and J ends lost 6 bases and 1 base, in that order; junction bases with no gene match: 8. CDR1 is WNHNN and CDR2 is SYGVQD in the germline V gene (reference sequence). The CDR3 totals 18 residues.

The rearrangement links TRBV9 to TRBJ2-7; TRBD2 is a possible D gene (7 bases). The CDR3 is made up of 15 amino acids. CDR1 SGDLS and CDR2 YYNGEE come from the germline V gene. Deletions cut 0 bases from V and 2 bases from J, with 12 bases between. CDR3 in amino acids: CASSVDTGGAYEQYF. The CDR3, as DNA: TGTGCCAGCAGCGTAGACACGGGGGGCGCCTACGAGCAGTACTTC.

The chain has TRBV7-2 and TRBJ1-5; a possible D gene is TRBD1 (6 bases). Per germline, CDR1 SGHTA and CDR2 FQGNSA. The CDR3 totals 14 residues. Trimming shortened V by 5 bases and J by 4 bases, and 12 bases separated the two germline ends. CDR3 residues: CASSLQGRNQPQHF. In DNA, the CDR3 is TGTGCCAGCAGCCTACAGGGACGGAATCAGCCCCAGCATTTT.

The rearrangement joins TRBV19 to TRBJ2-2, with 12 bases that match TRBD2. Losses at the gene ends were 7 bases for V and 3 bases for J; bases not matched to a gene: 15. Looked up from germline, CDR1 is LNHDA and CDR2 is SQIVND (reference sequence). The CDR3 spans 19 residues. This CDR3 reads CASTPLGLAGGPHTGELFF. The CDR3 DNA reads TGTGCCAGTACCCCCTTGGGTCTAGCGGGAGGGCCCCACACCGGGGAGCTGTTTTTT.

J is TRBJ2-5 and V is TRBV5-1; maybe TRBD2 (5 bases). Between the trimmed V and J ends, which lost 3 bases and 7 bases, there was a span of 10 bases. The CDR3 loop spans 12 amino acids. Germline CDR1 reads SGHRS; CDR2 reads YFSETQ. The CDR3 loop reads CASSSPAGTQYF. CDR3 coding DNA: TGCGCCAGCAGCTCACCCGCGGGGACCCAGTACTTC.

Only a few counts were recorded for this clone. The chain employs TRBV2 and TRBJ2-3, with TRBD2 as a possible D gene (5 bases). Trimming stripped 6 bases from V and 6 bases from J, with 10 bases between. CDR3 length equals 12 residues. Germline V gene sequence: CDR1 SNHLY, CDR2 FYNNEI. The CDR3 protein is CASRRARDTQYF. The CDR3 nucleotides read TGTGCCAGCAGGCGGGCCCGGGATACGCAGTATTTT.

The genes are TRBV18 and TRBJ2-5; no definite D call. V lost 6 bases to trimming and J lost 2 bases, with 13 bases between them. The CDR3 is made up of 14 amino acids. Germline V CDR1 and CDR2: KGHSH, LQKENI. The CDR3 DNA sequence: TGTGCCAGCTCCACTACACGTGGGCAAGAGACCCAGTACTTC. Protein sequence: CASSTTRGQETQYF.

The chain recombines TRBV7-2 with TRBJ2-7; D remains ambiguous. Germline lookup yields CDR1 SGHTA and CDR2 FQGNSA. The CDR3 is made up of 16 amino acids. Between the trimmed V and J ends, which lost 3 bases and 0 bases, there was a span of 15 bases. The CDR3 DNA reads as TGTGCCAGCAGCTTTGCCCCTCTAAGGGACTCCTACGAGCAGTACTTC. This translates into CASSFAPLRDSYEQYF.

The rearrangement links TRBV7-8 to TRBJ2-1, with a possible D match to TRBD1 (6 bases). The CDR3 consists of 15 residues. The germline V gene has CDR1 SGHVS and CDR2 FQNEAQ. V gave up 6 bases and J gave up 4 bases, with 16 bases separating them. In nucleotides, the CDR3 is TGTGCCAGCAGGACCAGGACAGATGGATACAATGAGCAGTTCTTC. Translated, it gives CASRTRTDGYNEQFF.

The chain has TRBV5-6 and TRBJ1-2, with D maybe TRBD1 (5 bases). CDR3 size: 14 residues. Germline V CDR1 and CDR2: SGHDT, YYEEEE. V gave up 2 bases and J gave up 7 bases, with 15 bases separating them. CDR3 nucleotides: TGTGCCAGCAGCTTTCTCTCCAGGGATGGTGGCTACACCTTC. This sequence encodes CASSFLSRDGGYTF.

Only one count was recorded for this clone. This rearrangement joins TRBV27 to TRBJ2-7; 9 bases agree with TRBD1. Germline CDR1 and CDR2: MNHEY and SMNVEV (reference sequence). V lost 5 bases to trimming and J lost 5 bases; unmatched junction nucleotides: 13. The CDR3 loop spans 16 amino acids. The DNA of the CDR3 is TGTGCCAGCAGTCCGAATCCCGGGACAGGGCTAGACGAGCAGTACTTC. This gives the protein CASSPNPGTGLDEQYF.

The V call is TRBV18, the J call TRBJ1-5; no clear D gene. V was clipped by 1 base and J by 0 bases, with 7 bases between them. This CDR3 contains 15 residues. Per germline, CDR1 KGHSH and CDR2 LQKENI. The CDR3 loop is CASSPQSDSNQPQHF. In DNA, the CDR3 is TGTGCCAGCTCACCACAGTCAGATAGCAATCAGCCCCAGCATTTT.

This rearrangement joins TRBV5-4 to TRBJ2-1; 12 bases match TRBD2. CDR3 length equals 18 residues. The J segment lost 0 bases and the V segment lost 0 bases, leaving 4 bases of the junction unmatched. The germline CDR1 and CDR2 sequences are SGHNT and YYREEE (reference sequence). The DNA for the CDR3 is TGTGCCAGCAGCTTGGGACTAGCGGGAGTAAGCTCCTACAATGAGCAGTTCTTC. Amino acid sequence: CASSLGLAGVSSYNEQFF.